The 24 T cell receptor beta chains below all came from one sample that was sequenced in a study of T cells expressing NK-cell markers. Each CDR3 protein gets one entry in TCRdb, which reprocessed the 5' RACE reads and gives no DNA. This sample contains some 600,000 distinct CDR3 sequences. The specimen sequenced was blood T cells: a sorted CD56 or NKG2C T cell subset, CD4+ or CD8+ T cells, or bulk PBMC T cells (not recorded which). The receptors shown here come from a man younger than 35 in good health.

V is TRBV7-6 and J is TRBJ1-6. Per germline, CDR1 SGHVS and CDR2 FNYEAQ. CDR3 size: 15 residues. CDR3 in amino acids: CASSSTAGRNSPLHF.

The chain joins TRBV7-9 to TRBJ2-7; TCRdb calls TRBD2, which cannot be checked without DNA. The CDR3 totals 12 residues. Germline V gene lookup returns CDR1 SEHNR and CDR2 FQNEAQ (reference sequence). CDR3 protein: CASSDGAGGQYF.

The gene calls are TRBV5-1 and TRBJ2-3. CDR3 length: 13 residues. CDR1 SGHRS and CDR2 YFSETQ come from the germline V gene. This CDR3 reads CASSFRSPDTQYF. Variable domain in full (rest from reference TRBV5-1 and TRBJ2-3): KAGVTQTPRYLIKTRGQQVTLSCSPISGHRSVSWYQQTPGQGLQFLFEYFSETQRNKGNFPGRFSGRQFSNSRSEMNVSTLELGDSALYLCASSFRSPDTQYFGPGTRLTVL.

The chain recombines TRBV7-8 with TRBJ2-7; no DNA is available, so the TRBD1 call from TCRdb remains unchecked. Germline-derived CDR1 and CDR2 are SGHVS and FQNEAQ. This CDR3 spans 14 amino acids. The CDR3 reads CASSSWGQGNEQYF.

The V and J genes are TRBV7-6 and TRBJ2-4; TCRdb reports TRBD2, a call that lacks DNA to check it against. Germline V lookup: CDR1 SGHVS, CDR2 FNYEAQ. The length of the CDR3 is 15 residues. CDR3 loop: CASSSLAGVGNIQYF.

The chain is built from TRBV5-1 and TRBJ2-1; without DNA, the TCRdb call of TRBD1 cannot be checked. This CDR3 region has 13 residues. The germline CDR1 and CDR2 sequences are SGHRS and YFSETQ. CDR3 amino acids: CASSLQGLDEQFF.

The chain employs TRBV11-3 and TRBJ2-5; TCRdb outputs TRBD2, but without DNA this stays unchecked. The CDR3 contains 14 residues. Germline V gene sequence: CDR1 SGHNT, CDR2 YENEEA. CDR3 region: CASSLESGRSGKDF. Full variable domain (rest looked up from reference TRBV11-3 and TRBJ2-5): EAGVVQSPRYKIIEKKQPVAFWCNPISGHNTLYWYLQNLGQGPELLIRYENEEAVDDSQLPKDRFSAERLKGVDSTLKIQPAELGDSAVYLCASSLESGRSGKDFGPGTRLLVL.

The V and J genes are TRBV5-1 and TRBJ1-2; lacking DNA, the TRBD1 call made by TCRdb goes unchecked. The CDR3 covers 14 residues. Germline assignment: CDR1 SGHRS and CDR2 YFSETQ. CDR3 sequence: CASSPGTVSYGYTF.

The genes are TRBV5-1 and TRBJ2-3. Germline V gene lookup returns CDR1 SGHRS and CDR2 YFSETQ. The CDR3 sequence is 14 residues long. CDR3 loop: CASSLDGGTDTQYF.

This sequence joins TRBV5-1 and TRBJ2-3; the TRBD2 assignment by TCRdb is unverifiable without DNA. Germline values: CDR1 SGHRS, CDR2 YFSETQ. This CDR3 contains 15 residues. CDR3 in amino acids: CASSLVASGDDTQYF.

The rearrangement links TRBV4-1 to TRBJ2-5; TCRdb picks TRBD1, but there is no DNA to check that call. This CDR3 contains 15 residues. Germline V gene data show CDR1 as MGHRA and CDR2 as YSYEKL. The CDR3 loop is CASSQERGGVETQYF.

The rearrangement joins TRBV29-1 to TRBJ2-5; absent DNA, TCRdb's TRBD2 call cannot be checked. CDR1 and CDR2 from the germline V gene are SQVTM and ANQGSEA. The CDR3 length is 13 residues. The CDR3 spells CSVGGRNQETQYF.

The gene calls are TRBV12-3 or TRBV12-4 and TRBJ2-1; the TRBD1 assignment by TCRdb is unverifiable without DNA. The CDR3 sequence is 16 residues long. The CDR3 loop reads CASISGMVGDYNEQFF.

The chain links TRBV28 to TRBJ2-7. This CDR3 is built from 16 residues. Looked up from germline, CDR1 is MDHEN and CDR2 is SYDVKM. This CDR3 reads CASSLNLGGTSYEQYF.

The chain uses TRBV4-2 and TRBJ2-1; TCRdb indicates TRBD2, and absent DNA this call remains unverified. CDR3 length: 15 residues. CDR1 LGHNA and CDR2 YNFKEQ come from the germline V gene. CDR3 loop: CASSQREGLYNEQFF.

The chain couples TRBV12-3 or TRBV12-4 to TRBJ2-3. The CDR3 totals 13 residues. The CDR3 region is CASSSGRSDTQYF.

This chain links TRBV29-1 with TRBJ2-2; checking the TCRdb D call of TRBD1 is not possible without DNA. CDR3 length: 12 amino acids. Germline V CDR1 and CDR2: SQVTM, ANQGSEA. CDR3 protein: CSVPLASGELFF.

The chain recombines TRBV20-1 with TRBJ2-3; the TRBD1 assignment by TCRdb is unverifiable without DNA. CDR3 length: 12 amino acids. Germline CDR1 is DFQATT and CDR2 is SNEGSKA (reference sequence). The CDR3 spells CSRTGKTDTQYF.

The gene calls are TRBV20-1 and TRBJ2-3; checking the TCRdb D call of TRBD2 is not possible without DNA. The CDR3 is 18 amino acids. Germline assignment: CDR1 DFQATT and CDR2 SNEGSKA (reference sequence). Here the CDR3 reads CSASSSPSSGRMADTQYF.

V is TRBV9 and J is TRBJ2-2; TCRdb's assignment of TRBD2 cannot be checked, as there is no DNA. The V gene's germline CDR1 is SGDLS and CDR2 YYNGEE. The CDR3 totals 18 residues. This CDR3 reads CASSGGSGTSVRTGELFF.

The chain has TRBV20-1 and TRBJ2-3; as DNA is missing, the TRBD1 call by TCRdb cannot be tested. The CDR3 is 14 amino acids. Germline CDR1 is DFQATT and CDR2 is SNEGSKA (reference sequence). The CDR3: CSAFPAPGTDTQYF.

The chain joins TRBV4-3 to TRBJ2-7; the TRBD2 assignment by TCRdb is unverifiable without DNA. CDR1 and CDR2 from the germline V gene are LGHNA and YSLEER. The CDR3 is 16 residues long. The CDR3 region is CASSQDRTSSGSEQYF.

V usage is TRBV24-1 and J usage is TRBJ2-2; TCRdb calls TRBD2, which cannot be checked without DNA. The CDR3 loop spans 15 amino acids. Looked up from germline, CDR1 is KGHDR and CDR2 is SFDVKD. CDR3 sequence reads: CATRGDSGDTGELFF.

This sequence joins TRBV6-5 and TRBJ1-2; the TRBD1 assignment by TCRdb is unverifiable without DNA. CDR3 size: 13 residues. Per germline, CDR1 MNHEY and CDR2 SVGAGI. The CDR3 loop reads CASSLTDNYGYTF.